Listed below are T cell receptor beta chains from one sample, sequenced in a study of blood T cells in healthy people across ages. TCRdb itself ran the 5' RACE reads through MiXCR, one entry per CDR3 protein. The table lists about 1,600,000 distinct CDR3 sequences, around 39% of them singletons, with roughly 7.9% in the top ten. Sequenced material: blood. Every receptor here comes from a woman aged 18-29 years in good health. Both conserved end residues are part of each CDR3. A D gene is named only where the DNA matches it firmly. Clone size is not always given. Where it is, it says once, few, many or a class for expanded clones.

D gene,J gene,V gene,clone size,CDR3 protein,CDR3 DNA
.,TRBJ2-3,TRBV24-1,.,CATGSAQSTDTQYF,TGTGCCACCGGGTCGGCACAGAGCACAGATACGCAGTATTTT
.,TRBJ2-1,TRBV5-1,.,CASSSTVSYNEQFF,TGCGCCAGCAGCTCGACAGTATCCTACAATGAGCAGTTCTTC
.,TRBJ2-7,TRBV13,.,CASSQLGPSSYNEQYF,TGTGCCAGCAGCCAGCTCGGGCCGAGCTCCTACAATGAGCAGTACTTC
TRBD2,TRBJ2-1,TRBV6-1,.,CASSDRAGGGNNGQFF,TGTGCCAGCAGTGATCGAGCGGGAGGGGGAAACAATGGGCAGTTCTTC
.,TRBJ1-2,TRBV13,few,CASSSRRVNYGYTF,TGTGCCAGCAGCTCTAGGAGGGTGAACTATGGCTACACCTTC
.,TRBJ2-3,TRBV9,.,CASTPIGGGVDTQYF,TGTGCCAGCACCCCCATTGGGGGGGGCGTGGATACGCAGTATTTT
.,TRBJ1-2,TRBV7-9,.,CASSFKSDSHTF,TGTGCCAGCAGCTTCAAGTCGGACAGTCACACCTTC
.,TRBJ1-2,TRBV6-5,.,CASSYSSRGRPRGYTF,TGTGCCAGCAGTTACTCGTCCAGGGGCCGACCTAGGGGCTACACCTTC
.,TRBJ2-7,TRBV5-1,many,CASSLGQETYEQYF,TGCGCCAGCAGCTTGGGACAGGAAACCTACGAGCAGTACTTC
.,TRBJ1-6,TRBV7-9,.,CASSPRGVANSPLHF,TGTGCCAGCAGCCCTCGCGGGGTTGCAAATTCACCCCTCCACTTT
TRBD2,TRBJ2-7,TRBV7-2,.,CASSLVGTSGAAYNEQYF,TGTGCCAGCAGCTTAGTAGGGACTAGCGGGGCTGCCTACAATGAGCAGTACTTC
.,TRBJ2-5,TRBV6-2/TRBV6-3,.,CASSYSGPRYF,TGTGCCAGCAGTTACTCGGGACCTAGGTACTTC
TRBD2,TRBJ2-7,TRBV24-1,.,CATSEPGTSGVRGEQYF,TGTGCCACCAGTGAACCCGGGACTAGCGGGGTTAGGGGCGAGCAGTACTTC
.,TRBJ1-4,TRBV5-4,once,CASSLGPQGSEKLFF,TGTGCCAGCAGCTTGGGTCCACAGGGTAGCGAAAAACTGTTTTTT
.,TRBJ2-1,TRBV14,few,CASSQGTVLYNEQFF,TGTGCCAGCAGCCAAGGGACAGTTCTCTACAATGAGCAGTTCTTC
TRBD1,TRBJ1-2,TRBV20-1,.,CSAERGLYGYTF,TGCAGTGCTGAAAGGGGGCTTTATGGCTACACCTTC
TRBD2,TRBJ2-1,TRBV24-1,few,CATSDRKAGVTYNEQFF,TGTGCCACCAGTGATCGGAAAGCGGGAGTCACCTACAATGAGCAGTTCTTC
TRBD2,TRBJ2-7,TRBV7-2,.,CASNSGLAGRYEQYF,TGTGCCAGCAACTCCGGACTAGCGGGAAGGTACGAGCAGTACTTC
.,TRBJ1-1,TRBV4-2,few,CASSQDTKTEAFF,TGTGCCAGCAGCCAAGATACCAAGACTGAAGCTTTCTTT
TRBD2,TRBJ2-5,TRBV12-3/TRBV12-4,.,CASSPKAGTSGGWWQETQYF,TGTGCCAGCAGTCCCAAAGCCGGGACTAGCGGGGGGTGGTGGCAAGAGACCCAGTACTTC
TRBD1,TRBJ2-1,TRBV6-5,.,CASSYSTTGQGFYNEQFF,TGTGCCAGCAGTTACTCGACGACGGGACAGGGTTTCTACAATGAGCAGTTCTTC
.,TRBJ2-7,TRBV12-5,.,CASGFPGSEQYF,TGTGCTAGTGGTTTTCCAGGGAGCGAGCAGTACTTC
.,TRBJ2-5,TRBV12-5,few,CAVQGPYQETQYF,TGTGCGGTACAGGGACCGTACCAAGAGACCCAGTACTTC
.,TRBJ2-7,TRBV18,.,CASSPPVPPHEQYF,TGTGCCAGCTCGCCTCCCGTCCCTCCCCACGAGCAGTACTTC
.,TRBJ2-3,TRBV5-5,.,CASSLAFQGGADTQYF,TGTGCCAGCAGCTTGGCCTTCCAGGGTGGTGCAGATACGCAGTATTTT
.,TRBJ2-1,TRBV11-2,.,CASSLDRRYEQFF,TGTGCCAGCAGCCTTGACCGCCGGTATGAGCAGTTCTTC
.,TRBJ2-7,TRBV3-1,.,CASSQVIIDGEQYF,TGTGCCAGCAGCCAAGTGATCATCGATGGTGAGCAGTACTTC
.,TRBJ2-3,TRBV27,.,CASSLGGLNFRTDTQYF,TGTGCCAGCAGTTTAGGGGGACTCAACTTCCGCACAGATACGCAGTATTTT
.,TRBJ2-7,TRBV4-1,few,CASSQGGSVSYEQYF,TGCGCCAGCAGCCAAGGGGGCTCGGTTTCCTACGAGCAGTACTTC
.,TRBJ2-2,TRBV6-5,once,CASSYWRGAGPGELFF,TGTGCCAGCAGTTACTGGCGCGGGGCAGGGCCCGGGGAGCTGTTTTTT
.,TRBJ1-2,TRBV10-3,once,CAISESGDWDYGYTF,TGTGCCATCAGTGAGTCGGGGGACTGGGATTATGGCTACACCTTC
TRBD1,TRBJ1-1,TRBV4-1,few,CASSQSPDRKNTEAFF,TGCGCCAGCAGCCAATCCCCGGACAGGAAAAACACTGAAGCTTTCTTT
.,TRBJ2-1,TRBV5-5,.,CASSSGLRLGSGEQFF,TGTGCCAGCAGCTCGGGCTTACGCCTGGGTTCCGGTGAGCAGTTCTTC
.,TRBJ1-2,TRBV25-1,.,CASSQQSQRGYTF,TGTGCCAGCAGTCAACAGAGCCAGCGGGGCTACACCTTC
.,TRBJ1-1,TRBV5-6,.,CASSSDKALNTEAFF,TGTGCCAGCAGTTCAGACAAGGCCCTGAACACTGAAGCTTTCTTT
.,TRBJ2-7,TRBV5-1,.,CASSLDSPGGEQYF,TGCGCCAGCAGCTTGGACTCCCCCGGCGGCGAGCAGTACTTC
TRBD1,TRBJ2-3,TRBV6-5,few,CASSYSYPGGPIDTQYF,TGTGCCAGCAGTTACTCGTATCCAGGGGGACCGATAGATACGCAGTATTTT
TRBD1,TRBJ1-1,TRBV6-1,.,CAGRRGQGYEAFF,TGTGCCGGCAGGCGGGGACAGGGCTATGAAGCTTTCTTT
TRBD2,TRBJ2-2,TRBV9,.,CASSAASGGTGELFF,TGTGCCAGCAGCGCGGCTAGCGGGGGTACCGGGGAGCTGTTTTTT
.,TRBJ1-1,TRBV12-3/TRBV12-4,.,CASSTGGGFAEAFF,TGTGCCAGCAGCACCGGGGGGGGGTTTGCTGAAGCTTTCTTT
TRBD1,TRBJ1-1,TRBV7-3,many,CASSLGTGNTEAFF,TGTGCCAGCAGCTTAGGGACAGGGAACACTGAAGCTTTCTTT
.,TRBJ2-7,TRBV21-1,.,CASSKGVYDSYEQYF,TGTGCCAGCAGCAAAGGTGTGTATGATTCCTACGAGCAGTACTTC
.,TRBJ2-7,TRBV12-3/TRBV12-4,.,CACSLTRTLYEQYF,TGTGCCTGCAGTTTAACTAGAACTCTCTACGAGCAGTACTTC
.,TRBJ1-1,TRBV29-1,.,CSVHTGQANTEAFF,TGCAGCGTTCACACTGGGCAGGCGAACACTGAAGCTTTCTTT
.,TRBJ1-1,TRBV29-1,.,CSVEDRPNTEAFF,TGCAGCGTTGAGGACAGACCGAACACTGAAGCTTTCTTT